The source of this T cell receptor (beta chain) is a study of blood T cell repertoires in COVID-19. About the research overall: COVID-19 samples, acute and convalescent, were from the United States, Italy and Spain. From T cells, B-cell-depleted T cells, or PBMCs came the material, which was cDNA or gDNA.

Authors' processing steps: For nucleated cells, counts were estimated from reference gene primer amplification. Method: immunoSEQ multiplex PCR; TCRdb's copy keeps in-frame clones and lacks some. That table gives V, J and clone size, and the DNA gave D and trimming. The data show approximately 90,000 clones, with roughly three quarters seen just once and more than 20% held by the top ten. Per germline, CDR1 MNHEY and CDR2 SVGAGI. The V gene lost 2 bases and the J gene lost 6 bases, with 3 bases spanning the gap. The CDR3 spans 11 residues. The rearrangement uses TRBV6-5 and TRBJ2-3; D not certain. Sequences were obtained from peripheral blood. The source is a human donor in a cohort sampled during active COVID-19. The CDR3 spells CASSYLDTQYF. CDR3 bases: TGTGCCAGCAGTTACCTCGATACGCAGTATTTT.